This T cell receptor beta chain was sequenced for a study of blood T cell repertoires in COVID-19. The germline CDR1 and CDR2 sequences are SNHLY and FYNNEI. V shed 4 bases, J shed 2 bases, and the junction held 6 bases outside the gene matches. CDR3 length: 15 amino acids. The protocol was immunoSEQ multiplex PCR, while the TCRdb copy is restricted to in-frame clones and leaves out a portion. The repertoire holds approximately 76,000 clones, with more than 75% as singletons. The chain links TRBV2 to TRBJ2-3; TRBD2 matches 7 bases. The source material was peripheral blood. This sequence originates from a woman aged 55 to 70 with acute or convalescent COVID-19. This CDR3 reads CASSVWLADTDTQYF. CDR3 nucleotide sequence: TGTGCCAGCAGTGTTTGGCTAGCGGACACAGATACGCAGTATTTT.